This TCR beta chain came from a study of cytomegalovirus exposure and HLA in healthy donors. Across the whole study: Earlier, almost 120 million unique TCR beta sequences were recovered from around 200 million T cells by an analysis.

In the PCR, 60 Vbeta and 13 Jbeta primers were used. Profiled with immunoSEQ multiplex PCR; TCRdb holds only in-frame clones, not every one. The sample yields fewer than 150,000 clones, roughly 71% seen once. CDR1 is MNHEY, CDR2 SVGAGI, per germline. The length of the CDR3 is 14 residues. The V end was cut by 0 bases, the J end by 4 bases, with 9 bases between. The specimen sequenced was PBMCs. The chain joins TRBV6-5 to TRBJ1-2; D might be TRBD1 (6 bases). The origin of this receptor is a man between 18 and 35 years old in good health and CMV-seropositive. The CDR3 nucleotides read TGTGCCAGCAGTTACTCGGGAGGGGGCTATGGCTACACCTTC. It is translated as CASSYSGGGYGYTF.